The clone carrying this T cell receptor beta chain was seen a single time. Antigen specificity is unknown. This record belongs to a study of cytomegalovirus exposure and HLA in healthy donors. The study's findings and limits: Later analysis associated a missense DCLRE1C variant with TCR beta V- and J-gene trimming. Most TCRs appeared rarely, but some public TCRs recurred in many donors.

It was with 60 Vbeta and 13 Jbeta primers that the PCR ran. TCRdb's table, derived via immunoSEQ multiplex PCR, lists solely in-frame clones and lacks some. Here the sample spans fewer than 55,000 clones, less than 75% being singletons. Per germline, CDR1 MGHRA and CDR2 YSYEKL. This CDR3 region has 15 residues. V gave up 1 base and J gave up 2 bases; unmatched junction bases: 4. At the time of sampling, donors were nominally healthy, though unrecorded immune exposures were likely. The receptor's source is a man between 60 and 75 years old in good health and CMV-seropositive. Material: PBMCs. The V gene is TRBV4-1, the J gene TRBJ2-7, with 8 nucleotides matching TRBD2. CDR3 in amino acids: CASSQGIAGTYEQYF. The CDR3 coding sequence is TGCGCCAGCAGCCAAGGAATAGCGGGGACCTACGAGCAGTACTTC.